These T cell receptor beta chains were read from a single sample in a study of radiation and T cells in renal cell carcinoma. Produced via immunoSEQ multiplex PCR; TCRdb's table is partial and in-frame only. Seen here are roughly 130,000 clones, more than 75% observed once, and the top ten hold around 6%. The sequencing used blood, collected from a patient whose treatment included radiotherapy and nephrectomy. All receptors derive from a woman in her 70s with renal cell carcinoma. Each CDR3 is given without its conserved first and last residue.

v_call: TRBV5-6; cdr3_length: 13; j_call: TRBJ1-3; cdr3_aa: ASSADRGLEGTIY
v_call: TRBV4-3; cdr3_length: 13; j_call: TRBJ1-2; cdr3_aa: ASSQDQDRGFGYT
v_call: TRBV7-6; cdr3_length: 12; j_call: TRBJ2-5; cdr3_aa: ASSLVTGKETQY
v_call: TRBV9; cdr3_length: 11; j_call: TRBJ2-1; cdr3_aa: ASSVEPYNEQF
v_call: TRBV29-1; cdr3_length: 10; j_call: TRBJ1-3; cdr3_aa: SVRDRGDTIY
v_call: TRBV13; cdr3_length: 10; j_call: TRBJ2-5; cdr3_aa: ASSFESQTQY
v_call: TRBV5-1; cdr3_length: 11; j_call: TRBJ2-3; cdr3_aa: ASSLRSADTQY
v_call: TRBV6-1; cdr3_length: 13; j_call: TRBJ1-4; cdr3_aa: ASERGVATNEKLF
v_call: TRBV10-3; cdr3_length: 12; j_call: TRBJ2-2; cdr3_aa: AISAGGSTGELF
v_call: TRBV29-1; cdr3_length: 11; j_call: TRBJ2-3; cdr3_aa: SDIRGYTDTQY
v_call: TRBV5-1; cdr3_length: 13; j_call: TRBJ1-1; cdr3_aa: ASRRDRMMNTEAF
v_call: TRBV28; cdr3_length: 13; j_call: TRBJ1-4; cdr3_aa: ASHRGVGTNEKLF
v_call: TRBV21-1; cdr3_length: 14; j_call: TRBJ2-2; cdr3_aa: ASSKVSQGGTGELF
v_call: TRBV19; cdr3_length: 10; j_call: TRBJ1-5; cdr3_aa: ASSIGLRPQH
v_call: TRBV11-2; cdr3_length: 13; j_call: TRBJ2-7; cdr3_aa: ASSLGRGLPYEQY
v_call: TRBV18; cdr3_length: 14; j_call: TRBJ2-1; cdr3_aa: ASSRELAGGTNEQF
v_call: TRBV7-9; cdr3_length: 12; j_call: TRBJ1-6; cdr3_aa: ASSPGTDNSPLH
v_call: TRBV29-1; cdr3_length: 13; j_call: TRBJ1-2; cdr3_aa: SVEPSGPQLYGYT
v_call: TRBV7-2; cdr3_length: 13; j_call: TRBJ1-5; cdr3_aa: ASSLGWEGSQPQH